This TCR beta chain originates from a study of cytomegalovirus exposure and HLA in healthy donors (TCRdb year 2017). The study in broad terms: A later analysis indicated that the 110 or so validation repertoires were generated on the platform also employed for the 600 to 750 repertoires of the first cohort. The study aimed to test whether signatures of past pathogen exposure could be identified by cataloging public T cell receptors. The study combined high-throughput TCR immunosequencing, statistical association of individual TCRs with disease status, and machine learning to predict cytomegalovirus infection status. In addition to the first cohort of around 670 subjects, a separate validation cohort of over 90 different subjects was used.

The donors were included in the validation cohort of 120 subjects, a group kept apart from the approximately 690-subject first cohort. The study at large found these results: A later analysis had no HLA typing for the validation cohort, so co-occurrence there was scored across all 130 or so repertoires. The study gave a list of some 150 TCR beta chains associated with cytomegalovirus. The authors suggested that the approach could potentially be generalized to other disease states and immunological phenotypes. Most TCR sequences were seen in very few donors, while some public TCRs were found in many individuals. Of the cluster scores, roughly 95% were above 0 in a later analysis, which found that TCRs clustered in the first cohort also tended to co-occur in the 110 or so validation repertoires. In vitro tests confirmed that a few of the cytomegalovirus-associated TCR beta chains recognize cytomegalovirus antigens. The classifier was reported to diagnose cytomegalovirus status with high specificity and sensitivity in both the original cohort and the validation cohort.

Trimmed from V: 5 bases; trimmed from J: 3 bases; junction bases lacking a gene match: 15. Taken from cysteine to phenylalanine, the CDR3 has 17 residues. Only the CDR3 region is kept as DNA, spanning 51 bases read in frame from base 1. As encoded in the germline V gene (reference sequence), CDR1 is SEHNR while CDR2 is FQNEAQ. About this clone: The antigen this receptor binds is unknown. Nothing much larger sits one base from this clone, and base qualities are not available.

Libraries came from the immunoSEQ multiplex PCR assay. In the source study's methods: A statistical classification framework was developed to diagnose cytomegalovirus status using the catalog of TCR beta chain sequences. This immuneACCESS table, as held by TCRdb, lists in-frame sequences with V and J called but not all clones. Of the missing ones, under half trace to an unresolved V gene in checked studies; the others have no known cause. From that table come the V and J calls and clone size; the DNA was used to work out D and trimming. The table for this sample lists about 160,000 clones; 91% of them were counted only once. The ten biggest clones cover approximately 2.9% of the sample.

The sample taken for sequencing was PBMCs. The source of this sequence is a woman younger than 30 in good health and CMV-seropositive. The sequence links TRBV7-9 to TRBJ2-7; TRBD2 matches 8 bases in the middle. The CDR3 protein sequence reads: CASSPAGGGLGSYEQYF. The DNA sequence is as follows: TGTGCCAGCAGCCCCGCGGGGGGCGGCCTAGGGAGCTACGAGCAGTACTTC. With the portions outside the CDR3 filled from the reference TRBV7-9 and TRBJ2-7 genes, the complete variable region becomes DTGVSQNPRHKITKRGQNVTFRCDPISEHNRLYWYRQTLGQGPEFLTYFQNEAQLEKSRLLSDRFSAERPKGSFSTLEIQRTEQGDSAMYLCASSPAGGGLGSYEQYFGPGTRLTVT.